The subject of this entry is one TCR beta chain. The same CDR3 arises from other DNA sequences in this sample as well. The CDR3 is 13 residues long. V was pared by 3 bases and J by 6 bases, with 8 bases between. Libraries were prepared by immunoSEQ multiplex PCR; TCRdb keeps only in-frame clonotypes and omits some of them. Seen here are roughly 330,000 clones, approximately 89% observed once, and the top ten hold about 5%. This sample is drawn from a study of blood T cell repertoires in COVID-19. Sequenced sample: PBMCs or T cells enriched from blood (not recorded which). This TCR came from a young woman who had recovered from COVID-19. The chain is built from TRBV12-3 or TRBV12-4 and TRBJ2-2; weak D call: TRBD1 (5 bases). The CDR3 spells CASSFPGPGELFF. CDR3 sequence (DNA): TGTGCCAGCAGTTTTCCAGGGCCCGGGGAGCTGTTTTTT.